Included here is one T cell receptor (beta chain) sequence, with context. Data came from immunoSEQ multiplex PCR; TCRdb stores just in-frame clones and leaves some out. The table has 350,000 to 550,000 clones, approximately 92% seen once; the top ten hold approximately 2.5%. The data were taken from a study of Ad26.COV2.S vaccination and SARS-CoV-2 variants. At the level of the study: Vaccine-arm donor from the placebo-controlled COV1001 Ad26.COV2.S trial. Once or twice, 56 days apart, Ad26.COV2.S was delivered intramuscularly.

This sample's treatment: some 20 received Ad26.COV2.S at low or high dose, single or two shots; 5 received placebo; per-sample allocation not given. Sampling happened 63 days after the first vaccine or placebo injection. Cohort 1b enrolled adults aged 18-55 years in Boston. The ends lost 4 bases at V and 5 bases at J; junction bases unmatched: 2. Looked up from germline, CDR1 is LNHDA and CDR2 is SQIVND (reference sequence). The CDR3 covers 13 residues. This specimen was peripheral blood, taken in a trial of Ad26.COV2.S vaccine versus placebo. The receptor's source is a person aged 18 to 65 who received the Ad26.COV2.S COVID-19 vaccine or a placebo. The V gene is TRBV19, the J gene TRBJ2-3, with 8 bases identical to TRBD2. In DNA form, the CDR3 reads TGTGCCAGTAGTAAGGGACTAGAAGATACGCAGTATTTT. Its translation: CASSKGLEDTQYF.